This T cell receptor beta chain emerged from a study of blood T cell repertoires in COVID-19. Study summary: T cells, B-cell-depleted T cells, or PBMCs supplied cDNA or gDNA.

As handled by the study authors: Quantification of nucleated cells was approximated via reference gene primer amplification. Profiling relied on immunoSEQ multiplex PCR, and the TCRdb table lists in-frame clones only, not all of them. The V and J calls and the clone size are those of that table, but D and trimming were determined from the DNA. Of around 200,000 clones listed, roughly four fifths are singletons. CDR3 size: 17 residues. V dropped 3 bases and J dropped 0; count of bases not matched to a gene: 8. The germline V gene encodes CDR1 SGHNT and CDR2 YYREEE (reference sequence). The V call is TRBV5-4, the J call TRBJ1-3; 8 bases align to TRBD1. This sequence was found in a woman between 40 and 55 years old with acute or convalescent COVID-19. Input material: peripheral blood. This CDR3 is CASSWTGTIPSGNTIYF. The CDR3 DNA reads TGTGCCAGCAGCTGGACAGGGACCATTCCCTCTGGAAACACCATATATTTT.